The T cell receptor (beta chain) under discussion was sequenced for a study of T cell repertoires in cytomegalovirus infection. About the research overall: Selected CMV epitopes included recently identified HLA-C-restricted ones as well as well-studied HLA-B-restricted ones. In public TCR beta signatures, there were indications of both CMV infection and matching HLA type. Study-wide results and caveats: Totalled public TCR beta family frequency picked out people who carried CMV plus the relevant HLA.

Note on this clonotype: Its antigen is not identified.

From germline, CDR1 is MNHEY and CDR2 SMNVEV (reference sequence). Trimming shortened V by 5 bases and J by 6 bases, and 19 bases separated the two germline ends. The CDR3 extends over 15 amino acids. TCRdb re-derived calls from the reads in MiXCR, one entry per CDR3 protein. The sample has about 830,000 distinct CDR3 sequences; 30% to 35% are singletons. The TCR originated in a human donor in good health (CMV status not recorded). Some clones in this sample may be carry-over from other donors' samples. The V and J genes are TRBV27 and TRBJ1-1; the D is unclear. Sequencing used cultured CD8+ T cells from PBMCs, obtained from culture after CMV antigen stimulation. The CDR3 nucleotides read TGTGCCAGCAGTCCTGTATCAGCACAGTTCCCTGAAGCTTTCTTT. Its translation is CASSPVSAQFPEAFF.